The clone carrying this T cell receptor beta chain has only a few counts. Its cognate antigen is unknown. The data stem from a study of cytomegalovirus exposure and HLA in healthy donors. Study-level points and caveats: A later look showed TCR association rates differing by HLA locus, highest for DRB1 and lowest for HLA-C. Researchers catalogued 160 or so TCR beta chains as cytomegalovirus-associated. A missense variant in DCLRE1C was later tied to TCR beta V- and J-gene trimming.

The PCR had 60 Vbeta and 13 Jbeta primers. Here immunoSEQ multiplex PCR was the method, and the copy in TCRdb shows in-frame clones only, minus some. The sample records 110,000 or so clones, 8.5% to 9% being singletons. Sequencing was carried out using PBMCs. The sequence derives from a woman in her thirties or forties in good health and CMV-seropositive.

CDR3 sequence reads: CASTYSPSTDTQYF. The DNA for the CDR3 is TGTGCCAGCACGTACAGCCCTAGCACAGATACGCAGTATTTT. The chain is built from TRBV6-1 and TRBJ2-3, with D unclear. V was shortened by 7 bases and J by 0 bases, with 11 bases between the two germline ends. In germline, CDR1 is MNHNS, CDR2 SASEGT. The CDR3 totals 14 residues.